A single TCR beta chain is shown here with its context. This entry belongs to a study of blood T cell repertoires in COVID-19. Study-level information: Sites across the United States, Italy and Spain contributed samples from acute and convalescent COVID-19. Sources were T cells, B-cell-depleted T cells, or PBMCs; the material itself was cDNA or gDNA.

The table came from immunoSEQ multiplex PCR; TCRdb's copy has only in-frame clones and leaves some out. The sample lists tens of thousands of clones; roughly nine tenths were seen once. Trimming removed 0 bases from V and 0 bases from J; junction bases left unmatched: 5. The length of the CDR3 is 17 residues. Per the germline V gene, CDR1 is LGHDT and CDR2 is YNNKEL (reference sequence). This TCR came from a human donor in a cohort sampled during active COVID-19. Sequencing was carried out using peripheral blood. The chain has TRBV3-1 (or the pseudogene TRBV3-2) and TRBJ2-3; 8 nucleotides align to TRBD2. The CDR3 reads CASSQDPLAVSTDTQYF. CDR3 DNA: TGTGCCAGCAGCCAAGATCCACTAGCGGTGAGCACAGATACGCAGTATTTT.